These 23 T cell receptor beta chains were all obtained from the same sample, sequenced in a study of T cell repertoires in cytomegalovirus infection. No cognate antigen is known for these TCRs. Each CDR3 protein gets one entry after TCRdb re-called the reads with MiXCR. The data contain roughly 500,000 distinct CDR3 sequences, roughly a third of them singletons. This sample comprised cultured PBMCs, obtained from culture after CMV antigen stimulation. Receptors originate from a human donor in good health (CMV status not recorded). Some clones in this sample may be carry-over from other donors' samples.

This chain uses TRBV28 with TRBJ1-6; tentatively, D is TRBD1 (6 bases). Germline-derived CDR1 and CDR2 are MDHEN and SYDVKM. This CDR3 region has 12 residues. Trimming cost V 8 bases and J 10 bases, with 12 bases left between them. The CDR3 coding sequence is TGTGCCAGCTCCATGGGGGGCTCACCCCTCCACTTT. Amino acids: CASSMGGSPLHF.

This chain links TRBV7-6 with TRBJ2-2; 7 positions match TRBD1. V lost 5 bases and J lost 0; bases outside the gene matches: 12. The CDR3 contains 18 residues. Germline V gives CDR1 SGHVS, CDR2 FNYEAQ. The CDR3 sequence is CASSQIKGQRSNTGELFF. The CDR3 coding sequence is TGTGCCAGCAGCCAGATAAAGGGACAGCGATCGAACACCGGGGAGCTGTTTTTT.

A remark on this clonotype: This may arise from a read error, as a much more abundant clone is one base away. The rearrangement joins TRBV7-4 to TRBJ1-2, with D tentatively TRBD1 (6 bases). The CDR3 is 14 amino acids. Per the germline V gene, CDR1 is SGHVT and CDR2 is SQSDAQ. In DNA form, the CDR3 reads TGTACCAGCAGCCACCAGGGGCAATCGGTTGGCTACACCTTC. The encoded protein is CTSSHQGQSVGYTF.

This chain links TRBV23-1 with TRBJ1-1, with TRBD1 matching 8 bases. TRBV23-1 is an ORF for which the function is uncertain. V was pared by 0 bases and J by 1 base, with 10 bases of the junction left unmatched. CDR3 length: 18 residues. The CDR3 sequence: CASSQSRDRGEWNTEAFF. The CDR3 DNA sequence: TGCGCCAGCAGTCAATCGAGAGACAGGGGAGAATGGAACACTGAAGCTTTCTTT.

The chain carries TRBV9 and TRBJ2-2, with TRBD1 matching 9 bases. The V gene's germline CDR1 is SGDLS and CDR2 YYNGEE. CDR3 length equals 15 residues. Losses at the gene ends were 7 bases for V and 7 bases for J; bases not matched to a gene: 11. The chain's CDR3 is CASGGTGKYGGELFF. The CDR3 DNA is TGTGCCAGCGGGGGGACAGGGAAGTATGGCGGGGAGCTGTTTTTT.

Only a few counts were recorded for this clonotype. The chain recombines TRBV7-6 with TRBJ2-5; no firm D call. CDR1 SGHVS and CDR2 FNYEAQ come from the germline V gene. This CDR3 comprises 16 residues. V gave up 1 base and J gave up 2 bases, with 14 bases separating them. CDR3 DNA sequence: TGTGCCAGCAGCTTAGGCGGCGGAGTGGGGCAAGAGACCCAGTACTTC. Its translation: CASSLGGGVGQETQYF.

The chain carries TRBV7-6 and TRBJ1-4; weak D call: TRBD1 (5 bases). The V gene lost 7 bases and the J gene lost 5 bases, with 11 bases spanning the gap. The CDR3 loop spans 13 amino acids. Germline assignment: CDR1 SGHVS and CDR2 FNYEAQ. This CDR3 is CASMRGPNEKLFF. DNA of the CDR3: TGTGCCAGCATGAGGGGCCCGAATGAAAAACTGTTTTTT.

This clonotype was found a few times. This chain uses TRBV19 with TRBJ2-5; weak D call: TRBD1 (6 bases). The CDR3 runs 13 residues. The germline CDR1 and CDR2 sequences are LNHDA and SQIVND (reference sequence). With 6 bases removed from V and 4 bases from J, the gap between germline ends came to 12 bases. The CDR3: CASSNRAGETQYF. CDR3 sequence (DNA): TGTGCCAGTAGCAACAGGGCAGGAGAGACCCAGTACTTC. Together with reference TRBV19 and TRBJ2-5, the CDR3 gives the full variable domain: DGGITQSPKYLFRKEGQNVTLSCEQNLNHDAMYWYRQDPGQGLRLIYYSQIVNDFQKGDIAEGYSVSREKKESFPLTVTSAQKNPTAFYLCASSNRAGETQYFGPGTRLLVL.

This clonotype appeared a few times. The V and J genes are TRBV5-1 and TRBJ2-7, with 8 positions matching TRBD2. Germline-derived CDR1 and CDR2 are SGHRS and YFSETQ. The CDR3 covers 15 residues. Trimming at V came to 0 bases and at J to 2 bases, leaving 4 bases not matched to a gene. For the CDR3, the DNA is TGCGCCAGCAGCTTGGGTCTAGCGGGTACCTACGAGCAGTACGTC. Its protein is CASSLGLAGTYEQYV.

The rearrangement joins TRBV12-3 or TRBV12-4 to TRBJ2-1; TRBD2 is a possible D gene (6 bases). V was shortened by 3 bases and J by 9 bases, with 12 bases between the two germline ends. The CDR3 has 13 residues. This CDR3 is CASSFGGSGEQFF. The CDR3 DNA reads TGTGCCAGCAGTTTTGGGGGGTCAGGTGAGCAGTTCTTC.

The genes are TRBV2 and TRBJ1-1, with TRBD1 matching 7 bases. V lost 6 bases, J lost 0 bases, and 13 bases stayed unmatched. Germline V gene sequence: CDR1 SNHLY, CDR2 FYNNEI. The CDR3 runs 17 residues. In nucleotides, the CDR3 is TGTGCCAGCAGAGGGACAGCCGGTAACTTAATGAACACTGAAGCTTTCTTT. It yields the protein CASRGTAGNLMNTEAFF.

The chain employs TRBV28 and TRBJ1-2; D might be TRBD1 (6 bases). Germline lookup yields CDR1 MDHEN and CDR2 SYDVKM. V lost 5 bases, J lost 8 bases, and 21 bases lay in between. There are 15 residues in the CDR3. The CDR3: CASSILVQGAIGYTF. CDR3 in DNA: TGTGCCAGCAGTATCCTCGTACAGGGAGCTATCGGCTACACCTTC.

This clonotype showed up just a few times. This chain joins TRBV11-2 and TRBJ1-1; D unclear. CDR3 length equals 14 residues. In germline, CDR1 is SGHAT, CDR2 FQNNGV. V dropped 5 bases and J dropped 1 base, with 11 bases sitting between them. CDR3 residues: CASSPFVGNTEAFF. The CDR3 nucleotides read TGTGCCAGCAGCCCTTTTGTTGGGAACACTGAAGCTTTCTTT. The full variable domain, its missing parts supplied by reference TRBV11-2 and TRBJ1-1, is EAGVAQSPRYKIIEKRQSVAFWCNPISGHATLYWYQQILGQGPKLLIQFQNNGVVDDSQLPKDRFSAERLKGVDSTLKIQPAKLEDSAVYLCASSPFVGNTEAFFGQGTRLTVV.

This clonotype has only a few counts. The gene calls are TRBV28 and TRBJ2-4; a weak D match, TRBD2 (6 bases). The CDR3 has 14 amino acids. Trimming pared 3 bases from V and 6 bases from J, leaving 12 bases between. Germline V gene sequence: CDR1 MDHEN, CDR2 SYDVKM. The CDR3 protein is CASSFGGNLNIQYF. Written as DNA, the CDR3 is TGTGCCAGCAGTTTCGGCGGGAACTTAAACATTCAGTACTTC. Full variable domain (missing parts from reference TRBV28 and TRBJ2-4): DVKVTQSSRYLVKRTGEKVFLECVQDMDHENMFWYRQDPGLGLRLIYFSYDVKMKEKGDIPEGYSVSREKKERFSLILESASTNQTSMYLCASSFGGNLNIQYFGAGTRLSVL.

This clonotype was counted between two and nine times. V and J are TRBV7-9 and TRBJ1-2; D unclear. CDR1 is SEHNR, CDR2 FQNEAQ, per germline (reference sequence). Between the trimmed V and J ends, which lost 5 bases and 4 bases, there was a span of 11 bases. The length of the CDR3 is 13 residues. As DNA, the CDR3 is TGTGCCAGCAGCCCACCCTTTGGCTATGGCTACACCTTC. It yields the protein CASSPPFGYGYTF.

In nucleotides, the CDR3 is TGTGCCAGCAGTTACTCGGTTAAGAGCTCCTACAATGAGCAGTTCTTC. The encoded protein is CASSYSVKSSYNEQFF. The chain joins TRBV6-6 to TRBJ2-1; D gene ambiguous. The CDR3 is made up of 16 amino acids. Germline CDR1 and CDR2: MNHNY and SVGAGI (reference sequence). V was trimmed by 0 bases and J by 0 bases, leaving 9 bases between them.

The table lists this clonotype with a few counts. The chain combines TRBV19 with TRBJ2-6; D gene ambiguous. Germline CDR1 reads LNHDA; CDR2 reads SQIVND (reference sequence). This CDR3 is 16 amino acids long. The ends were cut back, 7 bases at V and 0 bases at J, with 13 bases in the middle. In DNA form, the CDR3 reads TGTGCCAGTAACGTAGGACGGAACTCTGGGGCCAACGTCCTGACTTTC. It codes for CASNVGRNSGANVLTF.

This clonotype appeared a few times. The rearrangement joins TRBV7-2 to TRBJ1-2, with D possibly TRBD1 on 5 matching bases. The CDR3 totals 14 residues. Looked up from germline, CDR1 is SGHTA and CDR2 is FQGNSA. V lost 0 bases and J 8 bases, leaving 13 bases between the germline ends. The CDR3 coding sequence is TGTGCCAGCAGCTTAGCGAGTCAGGGCCGGGGCTACACCTTC. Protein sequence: CASSLASQGRGYTF.

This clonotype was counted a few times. CDR3 in amino acids: CSVERGQDQETQYF. The CDR3, as DNA: TGCAGCGTTGAAAGGGGCCAGGATCAAGAGACCCAGTACTTC. The chain combines TRBV29-1 with TRBJ2-5, with D perhaps matching TRBD1 (5 bases). The CDR3 consists of 14 residues. The V gene lost 2 bases and the J gene lost 2 bases, with 12 bases spanning the gap. The germline gives CDR1 SQVTM, CDR2 ANQGSEA.

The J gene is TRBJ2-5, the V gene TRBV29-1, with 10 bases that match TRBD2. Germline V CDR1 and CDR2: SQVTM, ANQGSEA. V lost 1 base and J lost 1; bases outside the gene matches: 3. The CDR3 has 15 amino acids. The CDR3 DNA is TGCAGCGTTGAAGGGGGGACTAGCGCCCAAGAGACCCAGTACTTC. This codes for CSVEGGTSAQETQYF.

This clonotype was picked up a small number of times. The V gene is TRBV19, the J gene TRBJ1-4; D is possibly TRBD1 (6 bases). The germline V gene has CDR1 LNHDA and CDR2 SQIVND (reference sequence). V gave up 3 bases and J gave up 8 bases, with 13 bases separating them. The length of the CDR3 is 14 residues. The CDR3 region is CASSIRRGGEKLFF. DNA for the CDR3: TGTGCCAGTAGTATCCGCAGGGGAGGCGAAAAACTGTTTTTT. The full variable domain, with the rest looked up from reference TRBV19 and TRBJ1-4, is DGGITQSPKYLFRKEGQNVTLSCEQNLNHDAMYWYRQDPGQGLRLIYYSQIVNDFQKGDIAEGYSVSREKKESFPLTVTSAQKNPTAFYLCASSIRRGGEKLFFGSGTQLSVL.

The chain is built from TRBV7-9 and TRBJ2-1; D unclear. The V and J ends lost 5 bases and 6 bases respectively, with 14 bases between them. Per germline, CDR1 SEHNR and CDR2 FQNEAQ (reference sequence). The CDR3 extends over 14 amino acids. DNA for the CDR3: TGTGCCAGCAGCCATAGAGGTCAGCCCAATGAGCAGTTCTTC. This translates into CASSHRGQPNEQFF.

The CDR3: CASSPSSGQVNEDEQYV. CDR3 DNA: TGTGCCAGCAGTCCTTCCTCGGGACAGGTCAACGAGGACGAGCAGTACGTC. This chain connects TRBV27 to TRBJ2-7, with 8 positions matching TRBD1. V shed 5 bases and J 5 bases; nucleotides not matched to a gene: 17. The CDR3 length is 17 residues. Germline CDR1 reads MNHEY; CDR2 reads SMNVEV (reference sequence).